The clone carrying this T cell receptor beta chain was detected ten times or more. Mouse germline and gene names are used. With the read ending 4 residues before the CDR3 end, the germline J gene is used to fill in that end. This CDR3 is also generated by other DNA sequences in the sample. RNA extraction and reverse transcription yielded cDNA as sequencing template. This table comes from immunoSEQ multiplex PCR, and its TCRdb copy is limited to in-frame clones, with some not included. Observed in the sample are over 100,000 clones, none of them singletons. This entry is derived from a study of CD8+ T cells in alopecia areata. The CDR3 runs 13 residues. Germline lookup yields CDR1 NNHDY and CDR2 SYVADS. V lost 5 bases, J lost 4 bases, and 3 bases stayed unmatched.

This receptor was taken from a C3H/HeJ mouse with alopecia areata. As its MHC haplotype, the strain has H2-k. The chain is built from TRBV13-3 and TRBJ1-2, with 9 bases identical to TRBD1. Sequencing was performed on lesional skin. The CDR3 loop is CASSSTGGSDYTF. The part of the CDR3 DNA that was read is TGTGCCAGCAGCTCGACAGGGGGCTCC.